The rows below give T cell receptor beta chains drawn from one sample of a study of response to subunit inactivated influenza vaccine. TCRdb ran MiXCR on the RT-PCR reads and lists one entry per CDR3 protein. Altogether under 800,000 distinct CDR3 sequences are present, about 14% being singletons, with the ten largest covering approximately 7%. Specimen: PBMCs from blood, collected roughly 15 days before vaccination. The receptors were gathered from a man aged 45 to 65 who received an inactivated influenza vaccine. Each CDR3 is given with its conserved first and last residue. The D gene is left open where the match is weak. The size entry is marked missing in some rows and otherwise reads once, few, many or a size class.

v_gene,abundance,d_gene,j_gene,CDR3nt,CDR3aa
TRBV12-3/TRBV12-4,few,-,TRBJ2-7,TGTGCCAGCAGAAACTCCAACAGATACGAGCAGTACTTC,CASRNSNRYEQYF
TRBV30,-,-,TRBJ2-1,TGTGCCTGGAGTGATTTGGGGCGACCAGGTTACTACAATGAGCAGTTCTTC,CAWSDLGRPGYYNEQFF
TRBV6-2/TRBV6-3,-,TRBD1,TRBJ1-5,TGTGCCAGCAGTTACGCGACAGGGTACGTTAGCAGCAATCAGCCCCAGCATTTT,CASSYATGYVSSNQPQHF
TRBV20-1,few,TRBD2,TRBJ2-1,TGCAGTGCTAGAGACCCGACTAGCGGCCCGACCCAGCAGTTCTTC,CSARDPTSGPTQQFF
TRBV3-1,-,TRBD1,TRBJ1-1,TGTGCCAGCAACCCCCGGACAGGGGTCACTGAAGCTTTCTTT,CASNPRTGVTEAFF
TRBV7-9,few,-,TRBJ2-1,TGTGCCAGCAGCCCTATAGACAGTTACAATGAGCAGTTCTTC,CASSPIDSYNEQFF
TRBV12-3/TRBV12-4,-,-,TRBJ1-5,TGTGCCAGCACCATCTTTGGTCAGCCCCAGCATTTT,CASTIFGQPQHF
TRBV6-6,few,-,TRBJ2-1,TGTGCCAGCAGTTCAACCGACTTCTCTGAGCAGTTCTTC,CASSSTDFSEQFF
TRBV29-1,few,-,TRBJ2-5,TGCAGCGTAGCCAGGCAGAACGGGGAGACCCAGTACTTC,CSVARQNGETQYF
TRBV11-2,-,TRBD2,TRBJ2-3,TGTGCCAGCAGCTTAGATCCCTGGACTAGCGGGAGAGCAGATACGCAGTATTTT,CASSLDPWTSGRADTQYF
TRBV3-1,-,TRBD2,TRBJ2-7,TGTGCCAGCAGCCAAGCGCGACCAACCGGACTAGCGGGGGCCAAGGGTTACGAGCAGTACTTC,CASSQARPTGLAGAKGYEQYF
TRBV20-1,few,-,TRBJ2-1,TGCAGTGCTAGATCTGGGCAGGGATTGTACAATGAGCAGTTCTTC,CSARSGQGLYNEQFF
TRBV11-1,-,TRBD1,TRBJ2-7,TGTGCCAGCAGTCCGGGACAGGGGAATCGCGAGCAGTACTTC,CASSPGQGNREQYF
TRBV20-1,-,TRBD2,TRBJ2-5,TGCAGTGCTAGGGTTAGCGGGTTGCAAGAGACCCAGTACTTC,CSARVSGLQETQYF
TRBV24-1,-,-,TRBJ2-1,TGTGCCACCAGTGACCCAAAAGGGGTTTCAAATAATGAGCAGTTCTTC,CATSDPKGVSNNEQFF
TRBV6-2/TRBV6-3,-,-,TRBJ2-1,TGTGCCAGCAGGCCACAGGGGGAGGGCTACAATGAGCAGTTCTTC,CASRPQGEGYNEQFF
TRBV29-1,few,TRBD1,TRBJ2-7,TGCAGCGTTGGGGGGGACAGGGGGCGGTACGAGCAGTACTTC,CSVGGDRGRYEQYF
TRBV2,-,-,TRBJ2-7,TGTGCCAGCGGCACGGGCAGGGATTCCTACGAGCAGTACTTC,CASGTGRDSYEQYF
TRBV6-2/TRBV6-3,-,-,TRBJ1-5,TGTGCCAGCAGTTACTCGAGGAGATCGACAGTTTATAGCAATCAGCCCCAGCATTTT,CASSYSRRSTVYSNQPQHF
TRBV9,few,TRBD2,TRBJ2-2,TGTGCCAGCAGCTCGACCGGACTAGCGGGAGGGCCGGGGACCGGGGAGCTGTTTTTT,CASSSTGLAGGPGTGELFF
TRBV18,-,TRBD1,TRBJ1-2,TGTGCCAGCTCACTCGGACAGGGGGCTGACTATGGCTACACCTTC,CASSLGQGADYGYTF
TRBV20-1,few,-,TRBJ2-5,TGCAGTGCTAGAGATTGGAGGAGGGAAGGTCCCAGAACCCAGTACTTC,CSARDWRREGPRTQYF
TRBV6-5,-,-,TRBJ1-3,TGTGCCAGCAGTTACTCCGGGGGGACGCTCTCTGGAAACACCATATATTTT,CASSYSGGTLSGNTIYF
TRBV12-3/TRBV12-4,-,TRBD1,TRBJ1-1,TGTGCCAGCAGTTTACTCTTACAGGGGGAAGTGGCGAACACTGAAGCTTTCTTT,CASSLLLQGEVANTEAFF
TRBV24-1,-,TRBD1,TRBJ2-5,TGTGCCACCAGTGGGTGGACAGGGAAGGGCTTGGAGACCCAGTACTTC,CATSGWTGKGLETQYF
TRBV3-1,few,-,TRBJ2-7,TGTGCCAGCAGCCAAGGTTGGACAACCCTAACAGACTACGAGCAGTACTTC,CASSQGWTTLTDYEQYF
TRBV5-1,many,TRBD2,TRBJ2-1,TGCGCCAGCAGCTCCTCCCTAGCGGGGGATTACAATGAGCAGTTCTTC,CASSSSLAGDYNEQFF
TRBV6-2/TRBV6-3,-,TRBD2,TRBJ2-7,TGTGCCAGCAGATCCGGGACTAGCGGGGGGAGCTCCTACGAGCAGTACTTC,CASRSGTSGGSSYEQYF
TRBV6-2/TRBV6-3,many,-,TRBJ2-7,TGTGCCAGCAGTCCCCGGGACTACGAGCAGTACTTC,CASSPRDYEQYF
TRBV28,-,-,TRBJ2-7,TGTGCCAGCAGTAAAGACCTCGGGTTCCCCCAGTACTTC,CASSKDLGFPQYF
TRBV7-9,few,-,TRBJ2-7,TGTGCCAGCAGCCCCCCCTTAGCGGACTCCTCCTACGAGCAGTACTTC,CASSPPLADSSYEQYF
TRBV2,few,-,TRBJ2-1,TGTGCCAGCAGTGAAAGTTTTGGGCGGAATGAGCAGTTCTTC,CASSESFGRNEQFF
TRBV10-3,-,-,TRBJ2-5,TGTGCCATCAGTGGCGCATCAAGTGGGGAGACCCAGTACTTC,CAISGASSGETQYF
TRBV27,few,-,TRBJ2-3,TGTGCCAGCAGTTTAAAGCAGGGTGGGGTTGGTGGAACGCAGTATTTT,CASSLKQGGVGGTQYF
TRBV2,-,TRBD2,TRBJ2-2,TGTGCCAGCAGTGAACCGTTCGACCCATGGAATCTAGCGGGAGCCGACGGGGAGCTGTTTTTT,CASSEPFDPWNLAGADGELFF
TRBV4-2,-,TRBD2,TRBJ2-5,TGTGCCAGCAGGGGGGGGTTGGCTAGCGGCCAAGAGACCCAGTACTTC,CASRGGLASGQETQYF
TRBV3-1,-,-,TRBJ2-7,TGTGCCAGCAGCCAAGATTCGGGGCTAGTGGGGAACTACGAGCAGTACTTC,CASSQDSGLVGNYEQYF
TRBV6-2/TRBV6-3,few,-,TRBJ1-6,TGTGCCAGCAGCCACGCCCAAAACTCGAATTCACCCCTCCACTTT,CASSHAQNSNSPLHF
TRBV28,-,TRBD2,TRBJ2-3,TGTGCCAGCAGTCCACAGGGACTAGCGGGGGGGGTACCAGATACGCAGTATTTT,CASSPQGLAGGVPDTQYF
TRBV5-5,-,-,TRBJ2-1,TGTGCCAGCAGCTCCCTCCGAGGGGACTCCTACAATGAGCAGTTCTTC,CASSSLRGDSYNEQFF
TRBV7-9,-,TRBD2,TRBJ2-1,TGTGCCAGCAGCTTATTCCCGGGGAGGGAGGGCCCGAATGAGCAGTTCTTC,CASSLFPGREGPNEQFF
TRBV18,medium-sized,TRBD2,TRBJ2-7,TGTGCCAGCTCACCTATAGCGGGGGGCGGCGAGCAGTACTTC,CASSPIAGGGEQYF
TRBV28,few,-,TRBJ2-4,TGTGCCAGCAGTTCGAGGGCCCTACTAGCCAAAAACATTCAGTACTTC,CASSSRALLAKNIQYF
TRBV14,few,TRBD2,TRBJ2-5,TGTGCCAGCAGCCAAGAGCTAGCGGGAGGCCAAGAGACCCAGTACTTC,CASSQELAGGQETQYF
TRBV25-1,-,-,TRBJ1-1,TGTGCCAGCAGGAGGGGCTCAAACACTGAAGCTTTCTTT,CASRRGSNTEAFF
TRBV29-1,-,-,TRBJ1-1,TGCAGCGTTGTTGGTGGGAGCACTGAAGCCTTCTTT,CSVVGGSTEAFF
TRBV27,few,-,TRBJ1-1,TGTGCCAGCAGTTTTAACAGTGGCACTGAAGCTTTCTTT,CASSFNSGTEAFF
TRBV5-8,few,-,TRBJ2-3,TGTGCCAGCAGTCAAACTTCCAGCAGGGCAGATACGCAGTATTTT,CASSQTSSRADTQYF